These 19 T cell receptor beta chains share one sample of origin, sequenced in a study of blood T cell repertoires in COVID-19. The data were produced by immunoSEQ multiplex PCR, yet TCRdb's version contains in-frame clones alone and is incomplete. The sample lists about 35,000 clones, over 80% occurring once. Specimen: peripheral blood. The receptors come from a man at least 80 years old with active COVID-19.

CDR3 protein: CASSIVLADTQYF. The CDR3 coding sequence is TGTGCCAGTAGTATTGTTCTAGCAGATACGCAGTATTTT. The chain joins TRBV19 to TRBJ2-3; D gene ambiguous. Germline values: CDR1 LNHDA, CDR2 SQIVND (reference sequence). There are 13 residues in the CDR3. V was clipped by 3 bases and J by 4 bases, with 8 bases between them.

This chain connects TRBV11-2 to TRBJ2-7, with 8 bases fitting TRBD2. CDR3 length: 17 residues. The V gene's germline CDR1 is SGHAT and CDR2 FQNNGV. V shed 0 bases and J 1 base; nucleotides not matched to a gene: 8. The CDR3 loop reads CASSLDVSLAGSYEQYF. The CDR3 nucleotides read TGTGCCAGCAGCTTAGACGTCTCCCTAGCGGGTTCCTACGAGCAGTACTTC.

As DNA, the CDR3 is TGTGCCAGCAGTTTCCTTGGGACAGCTATCCAAGAGACCCAGTACTTC. This translates into CASSFLGTAIQETQYF. This chain connects TRBV27 to TRBJ2-5; 7 positions match TRBD1. CDR1 and CDR2 from the germline V gene are MNHEY and SMNVEV (reference sequence). J gave up 1 base and V 3 bases, and 8 bases lay outside the gene matches. This CDR3 is 16 amino acids long.

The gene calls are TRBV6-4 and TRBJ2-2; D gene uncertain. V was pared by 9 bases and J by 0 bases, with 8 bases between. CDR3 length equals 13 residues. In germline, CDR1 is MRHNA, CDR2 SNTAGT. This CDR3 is CASSRSNTGELFF. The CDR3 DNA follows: TGTGCCAGTTCCCGTTCGAACACCGGGGAGCTGTTTTTT.

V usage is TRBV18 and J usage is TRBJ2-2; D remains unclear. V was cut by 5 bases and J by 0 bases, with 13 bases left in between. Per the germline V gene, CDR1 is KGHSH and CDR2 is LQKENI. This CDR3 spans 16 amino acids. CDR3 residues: CASSYSVSANTGELFF. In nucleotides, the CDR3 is TGTGCCAGCTCATATTCGGTATCCGCGAACACCGGGGAGCTGTTTTTT.

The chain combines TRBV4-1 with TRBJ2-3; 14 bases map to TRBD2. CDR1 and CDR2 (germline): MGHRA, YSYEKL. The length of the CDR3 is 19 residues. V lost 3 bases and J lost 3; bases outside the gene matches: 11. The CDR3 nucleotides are TGCGCCAGCAGCCACCCGGGACTAGCGGGAGTAGGTGGAACAGATACGCAGTATTTT. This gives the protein CASSHPGLAGVGGTDTQYF.

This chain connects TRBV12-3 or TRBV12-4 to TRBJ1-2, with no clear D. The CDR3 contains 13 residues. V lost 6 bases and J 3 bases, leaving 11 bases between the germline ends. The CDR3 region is CASRAGSDYGYTF. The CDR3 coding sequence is TGTGCCAGCAGAGCGGGCAGCGACTATGGCTACACCTTC.

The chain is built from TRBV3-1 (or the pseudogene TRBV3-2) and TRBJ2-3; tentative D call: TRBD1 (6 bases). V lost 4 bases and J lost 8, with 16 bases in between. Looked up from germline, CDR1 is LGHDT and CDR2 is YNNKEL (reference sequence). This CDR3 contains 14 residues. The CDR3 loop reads CASSPRTAPGTQYF. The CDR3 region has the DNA TGTGCCAGCAGCCCCCGGACAGCCCCGGGTACGCAGTATTTT.

DNA for the CDR3: TGTGCCAGAAGCTTGGAGGGTAGCGGGAGCACAGATACGCAGTATTTT. The encoded protein is CARSLEGSGSTDTQYF. The chain links TRBV5-3 to TRBJ2-3, with TRBD2 matching over 7 bases. TRBV5-3 is given ORF status, its function remaining uncertain. J was trimmed by 0 bases and V by 0 bases; bases with no gene match: 4. The CDR3 is 16 residues long.

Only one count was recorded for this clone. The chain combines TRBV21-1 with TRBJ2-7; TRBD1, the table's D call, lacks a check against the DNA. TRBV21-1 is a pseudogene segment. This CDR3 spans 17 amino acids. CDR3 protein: CASSKGFTGTSSYEQYF. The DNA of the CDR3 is TGTGCCAGCAGCAAAGGTTTTACCGGGACATCATCCTACGAGCAGTACTTC.

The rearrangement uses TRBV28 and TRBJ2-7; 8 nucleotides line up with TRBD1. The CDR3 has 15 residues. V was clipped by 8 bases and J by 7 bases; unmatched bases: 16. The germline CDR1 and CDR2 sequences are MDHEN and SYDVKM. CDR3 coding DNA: TGTGCCAGCCAAAACGGGCGGACAGGGTCGAGGGAGCAGTACTTC. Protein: CASQNGRTGSREQYF.

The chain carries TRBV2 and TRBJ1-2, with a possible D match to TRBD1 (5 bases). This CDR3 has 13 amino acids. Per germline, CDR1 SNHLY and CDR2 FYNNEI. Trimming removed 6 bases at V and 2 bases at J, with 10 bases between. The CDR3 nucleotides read TGTGCCAGCAGGCTTCGGGGGAACTATGGCTACACCTTC. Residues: CASRLRGNYGYTF.

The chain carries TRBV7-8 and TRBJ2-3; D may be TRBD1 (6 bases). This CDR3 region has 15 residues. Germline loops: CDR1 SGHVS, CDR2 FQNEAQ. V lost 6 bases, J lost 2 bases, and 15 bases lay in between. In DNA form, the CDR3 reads TGTGCCAGCAGTTCGAGGGGACAAGTCACAGATACGCAGTATTTT. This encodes CASSSRGQVTDTQYF.

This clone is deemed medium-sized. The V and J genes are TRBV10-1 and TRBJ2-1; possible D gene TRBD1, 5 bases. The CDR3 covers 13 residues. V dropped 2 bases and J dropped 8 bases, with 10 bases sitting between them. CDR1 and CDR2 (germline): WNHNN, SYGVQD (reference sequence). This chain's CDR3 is CASSETRVDEQFF. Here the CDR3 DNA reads TGCGCCAGCAGTGAGACCAGGGTGGATGAGCAGTTCTTC.

CDR3 DNA sequence: TGTGCCAGCTTTTTACAGGCTCTCCAAGAGACCCAGTACTTC. Encoded protein: CASFLQALQETQYF. This rearrangement joins TRBV5-4 to TRBJ2-5, with D possibly being TRBD1 (5 bases). The V and J ends lost 7 bases and 1 base respectively, with 14 bases between them. The germline CDR1 and CDR2 sequences are SGHNT and YYREEE (reference sequence). The length of the CDR3 is 14 residues.

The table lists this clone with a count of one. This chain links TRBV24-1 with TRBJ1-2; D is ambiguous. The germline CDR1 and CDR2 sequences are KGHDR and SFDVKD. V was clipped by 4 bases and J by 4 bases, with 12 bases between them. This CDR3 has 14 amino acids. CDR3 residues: CATSDPKYFYGYTF. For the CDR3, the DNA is TGTGCCACCAGTGACCCTAAGTATTTCTATGGCTACACCTTC.

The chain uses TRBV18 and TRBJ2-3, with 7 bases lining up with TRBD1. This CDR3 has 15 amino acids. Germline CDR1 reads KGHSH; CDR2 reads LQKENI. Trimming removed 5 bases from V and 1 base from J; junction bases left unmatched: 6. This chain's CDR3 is CASSMDRLGTDTQYF. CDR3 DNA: TGTGCCAGCTCAATGGACAGGCTTGGCACAGATACGCAGTATTTT.

In nucleotides, the CDR3 is TGTGCCAGCAGCTTAGGGGGACATAGCAATCAGCCCCAGCATTTT. Its translation: CASSLGGHSNQPQHF. The chain recombines TRBV7-2 with TRBJ1-5; D might be TRBD1 (6 bases). The germline V gene has CDR1 SGHTA and CDR2 FQGNSA. The CDR3 is 15 residues long. V was shortened by 1 base and J by 0 bases, with 7 bases between the two germline ends.

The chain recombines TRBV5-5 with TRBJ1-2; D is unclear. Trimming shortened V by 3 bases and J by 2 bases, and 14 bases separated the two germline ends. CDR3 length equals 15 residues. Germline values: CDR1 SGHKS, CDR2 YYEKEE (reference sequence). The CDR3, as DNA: TGTGCCAGCAGCTCCCGGGTCCCCGGGAACTATGGCTACACCTTC. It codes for CASSSRVPGNYGYTF.